The text below deals with one TCR beta chain. No antigen is known for it. This specimen comes from a study of T cell responses to AZD1222 COVID-19 vaccine. Whole-study findings and limits: A mostly white British donor set with more females was recruited, and clonal diversity was possibly underestimated.

The assay was immunoSEQ multiplex PCR, and TCRdb's table has in-frame clones only and misses some. The sample holds around 80,000 clones, around four fifths seen once. V lost 0 bases, J lost 5 bases, and 12 bases lay in between. Germline lookup yields CDR1 SGHDT and CDR2 YYEEEE. There are 15 residues in the CDR3. The input for sequencing was peripheral blood, taken 28 days after the second AZD1222 dose. This sequence joins TRBV5-6 and TRBJ1-5, with D tentatively TRBD1 (5 bases). This clonotype was sampled from an adult who received the AZD1222 COVID-19 vaccine. This chain's CDR3 is CASSLGRGEHQPQHF. The DNA of the CDR3 is TGTGCCAGCAGCTTGGGTCGGGGGGAACATCAGCCCCAGCATTTT.